What follows is one TCR beta chain and its context. Its antigen remains unidentified. A far bigger clonotype differs at one base, so this is likely a read error. The CDR3 carries no conserved terminal phenylalanine or tryptophan, so it likely arises from a read error. The CDR3 totals 12 residues. Trimming removed 5 bases at V and 6 bases at J, with 11 bases between. Germline values: CDR1 SGHVS, CDR2 FQNEAQ. Assay used: immunoSEQ multiplex PCR; TCRdb lists only in-frame clones, some missing. The sample yields about 470,000 clones, roughly 83% seen once. This entry comes from a study of shared clonotypes between healthy human individuals. Findings and limits, study-wide: Only blood underwent sampling, and tissue repertoires likely differ.

The sample comprised PBMCs. This sequence was found in a woman in her thirties or forties in good health. Some clones in this sample may be carry-over from other donors' samples. The rearrangement uses TRBV7-8 and TRBJ2-7; D is possibly TRBD1 or TRBD2 (6 bases each). This CDR3 is CASSHGGGEQYL. The DNA for the CDR3 is TGTGCCAGCAGCCACGGGGGCGGCGAGCAGTACCTC.